These 14 T cell receptor beta chains were all obtained from the same sample, sequenced in a study of T-cell reconstitution after alpha-beta-depleted transplantation in children. For TCRbeta, the library was prepared with unique molecular identifiers. Each CDR3 protein gets one entry after TCRdb re-called the PCR reads with MiXCR. The table includes a few hundred thousand distinct CDR3 sequences, roughly a tenth detected once. Sample: PBMCs from the stem cell graft donor, taken from the stem cell graft. The source of these receptors is a human donor who donated a stem cell graft to a child with acute myeloid leukemia.

This clonotype was seen ten or more times. The chain is built from TRBV20-1 and TRBJ2-3, with D perhaps matching TRBD1 (5 bases). CDR3 length equals 14 residues. Trimming shortened V by 0 bases and J by 1 base, and 8 bases separated the two germline ends. CDR1 DFQATT and CDR2 SNEGSKA come from the germline V gene (reference sequence). CDR3 sequence reads: CSARDTRGTDTQYF. DNA for the CDR3: TGCAGTGCTAGAGATACCAGGGGCACAGATACGCAGTATTTT.

This clonotype was recorded once. V usage is TRBV18 and J usage is TRBJ2-7; D is perhaps TRBD1 (5 bases). The V gene lost 5 bases and the J gene lost 6 bases, with 14 bases spanning the gap. The CDR3 has 13 amino acids. Germline V gene sequence: CDR1 KGHSH, CDR2 LQKENI. CDR3 in DNA: TGTGCCAGCTCAAGCCTCGACAGCTCCGAGCAGTACTTC. Translated: CASSSLDSSEQYF.

The chain recombines TRBV6-5 with TRBJ2-7; 7 positions match TRBD2. With V trimmed by 2 bases and J by 4 bases, 5 bases remained unmatched. The length of the CDR3 is 14 residues. Germline assignment: CDR1 MNHEY and CDR2 SVGAGI. CDR3 sequence reads: CASSYAGGGYEQYF. The CDR3 nucleotides read TGTGCCAGCAGTTACGCAGGCGGGGGATACGAGCAGTACTTC.

This clonotype was recorded at least ten times. CDR3 nucleotide sequence: TGTGCCAGCAGCCGGCCGGGACAGGGTGCGCAGACCCAGTACTTC. Its protein product is CASSRPGQGAQTQYF. This chain links TRBV7-2 with TRBJ2-5, with TRBD1 matching 9 bases. Looked up from germline, CDR1 is SGHTA and CDR2 is FQGNSA. The CDR3 length is 15 residues. The junction had 10 bases not matched to a gene; V was cut back by 5 bases and J by 6 bases.

This clonotype was recorded a few times. The rearrangement uses TRBV11-2 and TRBJ1-1; weak D call: TRBD1 (5 bases). The CDR3 has 16 residues. CDR1 SGHAT and CDR2 FQNNGV come from the germline V gene. V dropped 5 bases and J dropped 6 bases, with 22 bases sitting between them. DNA for the CDR3: TGTGCCAGCAGCGGGGGGTGGGAGGGTGACGTCCCTGAAGCTTTCTTT. It specifies CASSGGWEGDVPEAFF. Supplemented by reference TRBV11-2 and TRBJ1-1, the full variable domain reads EAGVAQSPRYKIIEKRQSVAFWCNPISGHATLYWYQQILGQGPKLLIQFQNNGVVDDSQLPKDRFSAERLKGVDSTLKIQPAKLEDSAVYLCASSGGWEGDVPEAFFGQGTRLTVV.

The rearrangement uses TRBV9 and TRBJ1-1, with D uncertain. The V and J ends lost 0 bases and 1 base respectively, with 13 bases between them. CDR1 SGDLS and CDR2 YYNGEE come from the germline V gene. This CDR3 spans 16 amino acids. CDR3: CASSVGGTAGNTEAFF. CDR3 DNA sequence: TGTGCCAGCAGCGTAGGGGGTACTGCGGGGAACACTGAAGCTTTCTTT.

A few counts support this clonotype. The chain has TRBV5-8 and TRBJ1-5; 9 bases agree with TRBD1. The junction had 5 bases not matched to a gene; V was cut back by 4 bases and J by 3 bases. CDR3 length: 15 residues. CDR1 is SGHTS, CDR2 YDEGEE, per germline. In DNA, the CDR3 is TGTGCCAGCAGCGATGGACAGGGGCACAATCAGCCCCAGCATTTT. This sequence encodes CASSDGQGHNQPQHF. Filled out from reference TRBV5-8 and TRBJ1-5, the complete variable domain reads EAGVTQSPTHLIKTRGQQATLRCSPISGHTSVYWYQQALGLGLQFLLWYDEGEERNRGNFPPRFSGRQFPNYSSELNVNALELEDSALYLCASSDGQGHNQPQHFGDGTRLSIL.

A word on this clonotype: At one end, the junction sequence differs from germline, possibly due to a read error. The rearrangement links TRBV7-6 to TRBJ2-1; 12 bases match TRBD2. Looked up from germline, CDR1 is SGHVS and CDR2 is FNYEAQ. This CDR3 contains 14 residues. The CDR3 sequence: CASSALAGGEERFF. The CDR3, as DNA: TGTGCCAGCAGCGCCCTAGCGGGGGGGGAGGAGCGGTTCTTC. Full variable domain (remainder filled in from reference TRBV7-6 and TRBJ2-1): GAGVSQSPRYKVTKRGQDVALRCDPISGHVSLYWYRQALGQGPEFLTYFNYEAQQDKSGLPNDRFSAERPEGSISTLTIQRTEQRDSAMYRCASSALAGGEERFFGPGTRLTVL.

The rearrangement links TRBV27 to TRBJ1-6; no clear D. The CDR3 extends over 15 amino acids. Trimming pared 4 bases from V and 9 bases from J, leaving 16 bases between. The germline CDR1 and CDR2 sequences are MNHEY and SMNVEV (reference sequence). CDR3 sequence: CASSSAGVMSSPLHF. The CDR3 DNA reads TGTGCCAGCAGTTCTGCCGGGGTTATGTCTTCACCCCTCCACTTT.

A few counts support this clonotype. The J gene is TRBJ1-1, the V gene TRBV7-9, with TRBD1 as a possible D gene (5 bases). V lost 5 bases and J 0 bases, leaving 13 bases between the germline ends. The germline V gene has CDR1 SEHNR and CDR2 FQNEAQ (reference sequence). The CDR3 covers 15 residues. CDR3: CASSPRQGVNTEAFF. The CDR3 region has the DNA TGTGCCAGCAGCCCCAGACAAGGGGTGAACACTGAAGCTTTCTTT.

The chain carries TRBV20-1 and TRBJ2-3; D not certain. V lost 6 bases to trimming and J lost 3 bases, with 16 bases between them. Germline V gives CDR1 DFQATT, CDR2 SNEGSKA (reference sequence). This CDR3 spans 14 amino acids. The CDR3 sequence: CSARRFPDTDTQYF. The CDR3 region has the DNA TGCAGTGCCAGACGATTCCCAGATACAGATACGCAGTATTTT.

This clonotype was found a few times. The chain combines TRBV5-1 with TRBJ2-1, with 7 bases that match TRBD2. The germline CDR1 and CDR2 sequences are SGHRS and YFSETQ. This CDR3 has 14 amino acids. V shed 4 bases, J shed 3 bases, and the junction held 4 bases outside the gene matches. The CDR3 reads CASSTGGNYNEQFF. The CDR3 bases are TGCGCCAGCAGCACCGGGGGGAACTACAATGAGCAGTTCTTC.

This clonotype was seen only a few times. This chain connects TRBV9 to TRBJ1-1, with 7 bases identical to TRBD1. Looked up from germline, CDR1 is SGDLS and CDR2 is YYNGEE. There are 14 residues in the CDR3. V dropped 4 bases and J dropped 1; count of bases not matched to a gene: 4. The chain's CDR3 is CASSSGQENTEAFF. CDR3 coding DNA: TGTGCCAGCAGCTCCGGACAGGAGAACACTGAAGCTTTCTTT.

This chain connects TRBV7-6 to TRBJ2-3; no reliable D call. V was shortened by 5 bases and J by 4 bases, with 13 bases between the two germline ends. The CDR3 is 14 residues long. Looked up from germline, CDR1 is SGHVS and CDR2 is FNYEAQ. The CDR3 nucleotides are TGTGCCAGCAGCACCTCCAAAGCCGCAGATACGCAGTATTTT. It yields the protein CASSTSKAADTQYF.